This T cell receptor (beta chain) was identified in a study of blood T cell repertoires in COVID-19. Turning to the study itself: Specimens from acute and convalescent COVID-19 originated in the United States, Italy and Spain. Sample material is recorded as cDNA or gDNA derived from T cells, B-cell-depleted T cells, or PBMCs.

Germline V lookup: CDR1 SNHLY, CDR2 FYNNEI. The CDR3 extends over 13 amino acids. Deletions cut 10 bases from V and 0 bases from J, with 13 bases between. Authors' analysis steps: Amplification from reference gene primers served as the basis for estimated nucleated cell counts. Sequencing used immunoSEQ multiplex PCR; TCRdb keeps in-frame clones, though not all of them. V, J and clone size derive from that table, while D and trimming were established from the DNA sequence. The sample includes 140,000 to 150,000 clones, 65% to 85% of them seen just once. The J gene is TRBJ2-7, the V gene TRBV2; TRBD2 might be the D (5 bases). The sequencing input was peripheral blood. The TCR comes from a woman between 55 and 75 years old with acute or convalescent COVID-19. CDR3 protein: CATGVAYSYEQYF. The CDR3 coding sequence is TGTGCCACCGGGGTAGCGTACTCCTACGAGCAGTACTTC.